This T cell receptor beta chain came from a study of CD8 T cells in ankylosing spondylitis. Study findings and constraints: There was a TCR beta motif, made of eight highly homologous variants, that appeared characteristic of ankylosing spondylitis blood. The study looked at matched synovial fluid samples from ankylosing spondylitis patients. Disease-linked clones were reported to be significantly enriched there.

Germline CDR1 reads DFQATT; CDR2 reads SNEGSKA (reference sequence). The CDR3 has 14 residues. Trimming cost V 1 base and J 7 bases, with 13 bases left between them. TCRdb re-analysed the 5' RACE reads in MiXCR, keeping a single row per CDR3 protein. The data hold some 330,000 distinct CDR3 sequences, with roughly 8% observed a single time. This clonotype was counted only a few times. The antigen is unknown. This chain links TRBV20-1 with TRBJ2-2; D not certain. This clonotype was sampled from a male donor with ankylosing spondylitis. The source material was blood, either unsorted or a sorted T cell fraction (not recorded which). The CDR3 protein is CSARVRLNVGELFF. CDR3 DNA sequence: TGCAGTGCTAGAGTCCGGCTTAACGTCGGGGAGCTGTTTTTT.